This T cell receptor (beta chain) originates from a study of T cell repertoires in ileal Crohn's disease. Study findings and constraints: Compared with non-smokers, active smokers at surgery showed more clonal expansions. Every patient over 26.8% clonality showed endoscopic recurrence.

TCRB immunosequencing input was five hundred nanograms of biopsy DNA per sample. Clones were sequenced by immunoSEQ multiplex PCR, and TCRdb holds only the in-frame ones, with some missing. The sample consists of about 500 clones, around 87% of them appearing once. Note on this clone: Its antigen is not identified.

This sequence originates from an adult with Crohn's disease. Input material: ileal tissue.

In DNA form, the CDR3 reads TGTGCCAGCAGTTACCTTACGGGAAAAGAGACCCAGTACTTC. Its protein product is CASSYLTGKETQYF. J is TRBJ2-5 and V is TRBV6-5; D might be TRBD2 (5 bases). V was cut by 2 bases and J by 3 bases, with 10 bases left in between. The CDR3 is made up of 14 amino acids. CDR1 is MNHEY, CDR2 SVGAGI, per germline.